This note documents a single T cell receptor beta chain sequence. Produced via immunoSEQ multiplex PCR; TCRdb's table is partial and in-frame only. This sample has tens of thousands of clones, with more than 90% found just once. The sample is drawn from a study of neoadjuvant nivolumab and ipilimumab in lung cancer. Trimming stripped 7 bases from V and 7 bases from J, with 20 bases between. The CDR3 covers 14 residues. The germline V gene encodes CDR1 SGHTA and CDR2 FQGNSA. Specimen: peripheral blood, collected after neoadjuvant nivolumab, alone or with ipilimumab, at or shortly before surgery. This clonotype was obtained from an adult with non-small cell lung cancer. J is TRBJ2-7 and V is TRBV7-2; D gene ambiguous. CDR3: CASKGQAQSLEQYF. CDR3 nucleotide sequence: TGTGCCAGCAAGGGCCAGGCTCAATCCTTGGAGCAGTACTTC.